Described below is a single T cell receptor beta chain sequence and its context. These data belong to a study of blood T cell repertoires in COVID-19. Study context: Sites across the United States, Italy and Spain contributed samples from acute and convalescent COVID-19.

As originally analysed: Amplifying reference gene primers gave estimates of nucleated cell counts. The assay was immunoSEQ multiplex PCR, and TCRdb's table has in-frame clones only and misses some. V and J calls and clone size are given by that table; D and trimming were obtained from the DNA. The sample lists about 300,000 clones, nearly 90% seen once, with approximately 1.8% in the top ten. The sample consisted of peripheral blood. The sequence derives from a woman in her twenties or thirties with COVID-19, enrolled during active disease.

CDR3 nucleotide sequence: TGTGCCAGCAGTGAACTCTTCTCCGAAGCTTTCTTT. This codes for CASSELFSEAFF. This rearrangement joins TRBV6-1 to TRBJ1-1; D unresolved. The CDR3 contains 12 residues. Trimming cost V 2 bases and J 8 bases, with 9 bases left between them. The germline gives CDR1 MNHNS, CDR2 SASEGT.